Listed below are T cell receptor beta chains from one sample, sequenced in a study of cytomegalovirus exposure and HLA in healthy donors. Sequencing used immunoSEQ multiplex PCR; TCRdb keeps in-frame clones, though not all of them. The data contain 100,000 to 150,000 clones, roughly 84% of them singletons. The sequencing input was PBMCs. Receptor source: a boy aged 5 to 17 in good health and CMV-seronegative. Both conserved end residues are part of each CDR3. A D gene is named only where the DNA matches it firmly. Not every row has a clone size; where given, it reads once, few, many or a size class.

d_gene	j_gene	v_gene	abundance	CDR3aa	CDR3nt
-	TRBJ2-3	TRBV5-8	once	CASSFYFTPSTDTQYF	TGTGCCAGCAGCTTTTATTTTACTCCTAGCACAGATACGCAGTATTTT
-	TRBJ1-2	TRBV19	-	CASSTVQGPGGYTF	TGTGCCAGTAGTACCGTACAGGGACCGGGCGGCTACACCTTC
TRBD2	TRBJ2-1	TRBV4-3	-	CASSQALRTSGSISEQFF	TGCGCCAGCAGCCAAGCCCTCCGGACTAGCGGATCAATTAGTGAGCAGTTCTTC
TRBD1	TRBJ1-6	TRBV19	-	CASRDRDNSPLHF	TGTGCCAGCAGAGACAGGGATAATTCACCCCTCCACTTT
-	TRBJ2-5	TRBV10-3	-	CAIGSEDQETQYF	TGTGCCATCGGGTCGGAGGACCAAGAGACCCAGTACTTC
-	TRBJ1-2	TRBV11-2	-	CASSYSPQGGDGYTF	TGTGCCAGCAGCTATAGCCCACAGGGAGGGGATGGCTACACCTTC
-	TRBJ2-6	TRBV27	-	CASSLEGAGANVLTF	TGTGCCAGCAGTTTAGAAGGGGCAGGGGCCAACGTCCTGACTTTC
-	TRBJ2-1	TRBV2	-	CAISGGYYNEQFF	TGTGCCATCTCTGGCGGGTACTACAATGAGCAGTTCTTC
TRBD2	TRBJ2-5	TRBV5-6	-	CASSHSGGAGETQYF	TGTGCCAGCAGCCATAGCGGGGGGGCTGGGGAGACCCAGTACTTC
-	TRBJ1-5	TRBV15	-	CATSRDSPGNQPQHF	TGTGCCACCAGCAGAGATTCCCCAGGTAACCAGCCCCAGCATTTT
TRBD2	TRBJ2-5	TRBV5-1	-	CASSLVELAGAQETQYF	TGCGCCAGCAGCTTGGTCGAGCTAGCGGGGGCCCAAGAGACCCAGTACTTC
TRBD2	TRBJ2-7	TRBV9	-	CASSPITGTSDYEQYF	TGTGCCAGCAGCCCGATTACCGGGACTAGCGACTACGAGCAGTACTTC
TRBD1	TRBJ1-2	TRBV9	-	CASRQDRGLFNYGYTF	TGTGCCAGCAGGCAAGACAGGGGGTTATTTAACTATGGCTACACCTTC
TRBD2	TRBJ2-7	TRBV5-6	few	CASSFWTSSEQYF	TGTGCCAGCAGCTTCTGGACTAGCTCCGAGCAGTACTTC
-	TRBJ1-3	TRBV7-3	-	CASSPTGHGTIGRTIYF	TGTGCCAGCAGCCCGACTGGACACGGAACGATAGGGAGGACCATATATTTT
-	TRBJ1-5	TRBV27	-	CAIGLGQHHQPQHF	TGTGCCATTGGCCTCGGACAGCATCATCAGCCCCAGCATTTT
TRBD1	TRBJ1-1	TRBV13	-	CASSSNRGGTEAFF	TGTGCCAGCAGCTCCAACAGGGGAGGCACTGAAGCTTTCTTT
-	TRBJ2-7	TRBV6-1	-	CASYLRYEQYF	TGTGCCAGCTATCTCCGTTACGAGCAGTACTTC
-	TRBJ2-7	TRBV30	-	CAWISSYEQYF	TGTGCCTGGATCAGTTCCTACGAGCAGTACTTC
TRBD2	TRBJ2-1	TRBV5-5	-	CASSLRAGPTTSGLEQFF	TGTGCCAGCAGCTTGCGGGCCGGACCCACGACTAGCGGCCTAGAGCAGTTCTTC
-	TRBJ1-3	TRBV27	few	CASSPSQGNTIYF	TGTGCCAGCAGTCCCTCACAGGGAAACACCATATATTTT
-	TRBJ2-2	TRBV7-2	-	CASSLEIGSGTGELFF	TGTGCCAGCAGTTTGGAGATAGGCAGCGGGACCGGGGAGCTGTTTTTT
-	TRBJ2-4	TRBV2	-	CASRLTEHIAKNIQYF	TGTGCCAGCAGGCTGACAGAACATATAGCCAAAAACATTCAGTACTTC
-	TRBJ1-5	TRBV7-3	-	CASSTDRAQGQPQHF	TGTGCCAGCAGTACCGACAGAGCCCAAGGGCAGCCCCAGCATTTT
TRBD2	TRBJ2-5	TRBV5-1	-	CASSRAGVETQYF	TGCGCCAGCAGCCGAGCGGGGGTAGAGACCCAGTACTTC
-	TRBJ1-2	TRBV2	-	CAKSTGRANYGYTF	TGTGCCAAATCTACAGGGAGAGCTAACTATGGCTACACCTTC
-	TRBJ1-5	TRBV19	-	CASSPRTLSSNQPQHF	TGTGCCAGTAGTCCAAGGACACTATCTAGCAATCAGCCCCAGCATTTT
-	TRBJ2-7	TRBV6-1	-	CAGSRGDEQHF	TGTGCTGGGAGCAGGGGTGACGAGCAGCACTTC
TRBD1	TRBJ2-3	TRBV7-9	-	CASSPGQGVEEDTQYF	TGTGCCAGCAGCCCCGGACAGGGAGTGGAAGAAGATACGCAGTATTTT
-	TRBJ2-1	TRBV7-9	-	CASFEANYNEQFF	TGTGCCAGCTTCGAGGCAAATTACAATGAGCAGTTCTTC
TRBD1	TRBJ2-2	TRBV19	-	CASSPIYQQGTTGELFF	TGTGCCAGTAGTCCCATTTACCAACAGGGGACCACCGGGGAGCTGTTTTTT
-	TRBJ2-2	TRBV30	-	CAWIRLGELFF	TGTGCCTGGATTAGATTAGGGGAGCTGTTTTTT
TRBD2	TRBJ2-6	TRBV4-2	-	CASSQSPSGATSGANVLTF	TGTGCCAGCAGCCAGTCCCCTAGCGGGGCCACCTCTGGGGCCAACGTCCTGACTTTC
-	TRBJ1-5	TRBV5-6	few	CASSLPGDQPQHF	TGTGCCAGCAGCCTCCCGGGGGATCAGCCCCAGCATTTT
-	TRBJ1-1	TRBV2	-	CASSGGRSTEAFF	TGTGCCAGCAGTGGAGGCCGATCCACTGAAGCTTTCTTT
-	TRBJ2-5	TRBV5-4	-	CASSLGLQETQYF	TGTGCCAGCAGCTTGGGACTTCAAGAGACCCAGTACTTC
TRBD1	TRBJ1-6	TRBV7-2	-	CASSWGTVKDSPLHF	TGTGCCAGCAGCTGGGGGACAGTGAAGGATTCACCCCTCCACTTT
-	TRBJ1-2	TRBV9	-	CASSADAHYGYPF	TGTGCCAGCAGCGCCGACGCTCACTATGGCTACCCCTTC
-	TRBJ2-5	TRBV4-3	-	CASSQVGQGGTQYF	TGCGCCAGCAGCCAAGTCGGTCAGGGGGGGACCCAGTACTTC
-	TRBJ1-1	TRBV2	few	CASIVTEAFF	TGTGCGTCTATCGTCACTGAAGCTTTCTTT
TRBD2	TRBJ2-1	TRBV7-9	-	CASSMRLAGSYNEQFF	TGTGCCAGCAGCATGAGACTAGCGGGCTCCTACAATGAGCAGTTCTTC
TRBD1	TRBJ2-7	TRBV10-3	-	CAISRTGGGDKQYF	TGTGCCATCAGTCGGACAGGGGGAGGGGATAAGCAGTACTTC
TRBD1	TRBJ2-7	TRBV5-1	-	CASSTGDRGNEQYF	TGCGCCAGCAGCACCGGGGACAGGGGGAACGAGCAGTACTTC
-	TRBJ2-1	TRBV9	-	CASSVVPLAGGGSYNEQFF	TGTGCCAGCAGCGTAGTTCCCCTAGCTGGAGGTGGCTCCTACAATGAGCAGTTCTTC
TRBD1	TRBJ1-5	TRBV11-3	-	CASSLGGVGTGYSNQPQHF	TGTGCCAGCAGCTTAGGCGGGGTGGGGACAGGATATAGCAATCAGCCCCAGCATTTT
TRBD2	TRBJ2-3	TRBV9	-	CASSVVGRGLAETDTQYF	TGTGCCAGCAGCGTAGTTGGGCGCGGACTAGCGGAGACAGATACGCAGTATTTT
-	TRBJ2-1	TRBV7-9	-	CASSFDYYNEQFF	TGTGCCAGCAGTTTTGACTACTACAATGAGCAGTTCTTC
TRBD2	TRBJ2-5	TRBV5-1	once	CASSLISPAGGPETQYF	TGCGCCAGCAGCTTGATTAGTCCAGCGGGAGGGCCAGAGACCCAGTACTTC
-	TRBJ1-2	TRBV30	-	CAWSAMGRKGYGYTF	TGTGCCTGGAGTGCGATGGGCAGGAAGGGGTATGGCTACACCTTC